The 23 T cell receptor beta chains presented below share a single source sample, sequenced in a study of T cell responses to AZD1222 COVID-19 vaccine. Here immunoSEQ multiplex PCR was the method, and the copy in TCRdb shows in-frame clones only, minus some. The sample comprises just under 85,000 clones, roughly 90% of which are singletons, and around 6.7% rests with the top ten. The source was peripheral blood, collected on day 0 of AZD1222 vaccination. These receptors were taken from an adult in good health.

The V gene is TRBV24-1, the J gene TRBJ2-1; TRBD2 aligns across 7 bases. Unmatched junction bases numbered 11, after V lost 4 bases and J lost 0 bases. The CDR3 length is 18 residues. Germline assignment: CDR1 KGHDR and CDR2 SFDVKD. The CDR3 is CATSEAGSGVSSYNEQFF. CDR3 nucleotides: TGTGCCACCAGTGAGGCGGGGAGCGGGGTGAGCTCCTACAATGAGCAGTTCTTC.

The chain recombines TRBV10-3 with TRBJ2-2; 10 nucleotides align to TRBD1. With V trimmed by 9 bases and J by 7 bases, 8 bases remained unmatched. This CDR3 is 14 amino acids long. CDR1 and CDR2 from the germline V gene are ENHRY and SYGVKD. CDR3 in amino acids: CAMCGTGVVGELFF. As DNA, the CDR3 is TGTGCCATGTGCGGGACAGGGGTCGTCGGGGAGCTGTTTTTT.

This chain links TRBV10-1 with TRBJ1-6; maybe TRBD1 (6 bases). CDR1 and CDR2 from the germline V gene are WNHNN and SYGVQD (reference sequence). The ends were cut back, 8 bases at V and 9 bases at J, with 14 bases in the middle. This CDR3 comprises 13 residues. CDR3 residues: CASGGRDGSPLHF. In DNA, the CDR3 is TGCGCCAGCGGGGGCAGGGACGGTTCACCCCTCCACTTT.

CDR3: CASSEVGLDSNQPQHF. The CDR3 region has the DNA TGTGCCAGCAGTGAAGTGGGCCTGGATAGCAATCAGCCCCAGCATTTT. This chain links TRBV6-1 with TRBJ1-5; no clear D gene. The V end was cut by 1 base, the J end by 0 bases, with 10 bases between. CDR3 length: 16 residues. CDR1 is MNHNS and CDR2 is SASEGT in the germline V gene.

Here the CDR3 reads CAWSRSSNNEQFF. CDR3 sequence (DNA): TGTGCCTGGAGCCGGTCGTCGAACAATGAGCAGTTCTTC. The chain uses TRBV30 and TRBJ2-1; D is ambiguous. Germline V gives CDR1 GTSNPN, CDR2 SVGIG (reference sequence). CDR3 length: 13 amino acids. Trimming pared 3 bases from V and 5 bases from J, leaving 11 bases between.

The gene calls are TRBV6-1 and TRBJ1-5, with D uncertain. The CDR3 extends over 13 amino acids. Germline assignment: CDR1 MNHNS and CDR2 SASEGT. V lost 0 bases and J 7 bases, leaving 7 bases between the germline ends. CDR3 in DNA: TGTGCCAGCAGTGAAGCGCTCTCACAGCCCCAGCATTTT. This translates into CASSEALSQPQHF.

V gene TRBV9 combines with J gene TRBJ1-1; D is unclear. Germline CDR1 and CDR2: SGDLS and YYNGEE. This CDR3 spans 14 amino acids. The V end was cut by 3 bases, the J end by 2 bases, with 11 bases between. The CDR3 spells CASSAGNPNTEAFF. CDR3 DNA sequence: TGTGCCAGCAGCGCCGGGAACCCAAACACTGAAGCTTTCTTT.

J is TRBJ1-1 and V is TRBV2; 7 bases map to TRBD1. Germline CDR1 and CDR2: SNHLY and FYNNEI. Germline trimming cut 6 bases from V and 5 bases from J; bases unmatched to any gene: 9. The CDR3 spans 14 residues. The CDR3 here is CASRSDRVETEAFF. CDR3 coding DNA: TGTGCCAGCAGGTCAGACAGGGTAGAGACTGAAGCTTTCTTT.

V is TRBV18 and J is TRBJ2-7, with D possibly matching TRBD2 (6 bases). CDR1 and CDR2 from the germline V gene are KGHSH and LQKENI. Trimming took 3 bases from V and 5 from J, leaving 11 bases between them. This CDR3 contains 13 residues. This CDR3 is CASSPRSGDEQYF. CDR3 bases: TGTGCCAGCTCACCCAGGTCGGGGGACGAGCAGTACTTC.

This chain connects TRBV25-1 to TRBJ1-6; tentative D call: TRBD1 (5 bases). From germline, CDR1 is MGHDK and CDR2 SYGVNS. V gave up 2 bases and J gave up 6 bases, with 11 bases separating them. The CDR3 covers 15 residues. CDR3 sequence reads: CASSEIGGTNSPLHF. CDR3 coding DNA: TGTGCCAGCAGTGAAATCGGAGGGACTAATTCACCCCTCCACTTT.

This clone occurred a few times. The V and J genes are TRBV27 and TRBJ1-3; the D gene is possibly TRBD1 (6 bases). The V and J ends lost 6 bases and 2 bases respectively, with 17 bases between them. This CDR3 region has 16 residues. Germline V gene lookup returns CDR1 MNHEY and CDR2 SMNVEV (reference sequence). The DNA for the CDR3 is TGTGCCAGCAGCTACACCGGGACAACCCCTGGAAACACCATATATTTT. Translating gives CASSYTGTTPGNTIYF.

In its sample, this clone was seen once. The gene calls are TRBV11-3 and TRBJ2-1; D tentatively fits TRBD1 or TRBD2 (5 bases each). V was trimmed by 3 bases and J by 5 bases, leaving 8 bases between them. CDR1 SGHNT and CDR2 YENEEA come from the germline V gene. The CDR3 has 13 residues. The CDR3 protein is CASSLGPNNEQFF. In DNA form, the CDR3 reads TGTGCCAGCAGCTTGGGACCGAACAATGAGCAGTTCTTC.

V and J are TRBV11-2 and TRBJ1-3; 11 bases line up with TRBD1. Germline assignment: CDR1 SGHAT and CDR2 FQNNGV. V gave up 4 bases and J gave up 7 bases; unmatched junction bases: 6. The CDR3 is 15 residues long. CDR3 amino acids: CASSSRDRGENTIYF. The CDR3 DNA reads TGTGCCAGCAGCTCCAGGGACAGGGGGGAGAACACCATATATTTT. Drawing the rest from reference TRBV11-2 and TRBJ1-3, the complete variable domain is EAGVAQSPRYKIIEKRQSVAFWCNPISGHATLYWYQQILGQGPKLLIQFQNNGVVDDSQLPKDRFSAERLKGVDSTLKIQPAKLEDSAVYLCASSSRDRGENTIYFGEGSWLTVV.

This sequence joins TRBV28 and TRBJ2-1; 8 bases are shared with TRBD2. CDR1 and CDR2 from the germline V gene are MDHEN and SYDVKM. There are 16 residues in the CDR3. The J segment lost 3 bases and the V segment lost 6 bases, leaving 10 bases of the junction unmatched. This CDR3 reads CASRAARGDNYNEQFF. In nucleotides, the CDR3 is TGTGCCAGCAGAGCTGCGCGGGGGGACAACTACAATGAGCAGTTCTTC.

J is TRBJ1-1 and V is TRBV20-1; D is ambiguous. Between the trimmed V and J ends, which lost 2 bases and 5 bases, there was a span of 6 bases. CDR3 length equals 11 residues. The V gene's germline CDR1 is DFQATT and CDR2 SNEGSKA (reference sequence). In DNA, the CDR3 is TGCAGTGCTAGAATTGAGACTGAAGCTTTCTTT. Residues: CSARIETEAFF.

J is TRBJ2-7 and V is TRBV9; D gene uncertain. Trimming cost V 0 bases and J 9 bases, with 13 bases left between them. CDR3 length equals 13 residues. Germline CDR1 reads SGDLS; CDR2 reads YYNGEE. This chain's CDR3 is CASSVGPLLGQYF. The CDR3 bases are TGTGCCAGCAGCGTAGGGCCCCTCCTGGGGCAGTACTTC. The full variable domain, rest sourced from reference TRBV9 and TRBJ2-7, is DSGVTQTPKHLITATGQRVTLRCSPRSGDLSVYWYQQSLDQGLQFLIQYYNGEERAKGNILERFSAQQFPDLHSELNLSSLELGDSALYFCASSVGPLLGQYFGPGTRLTVT.

The chain's CDR3 is CASKRTDANYGYTF. Written as DNA, the CDR3 is TGTGCCAGTAAAAGGACAGATGCTAACTATGGCTACACCTTC. J is TRBJ1-2 and V is TRBV19; D perhaps matches TRBD1 (6 bases). Deletions cut 7 bases from V and 0 bases from J, with 12 bases between. The length of the CDR3 is 14 residues. Germline-derived CDR1 and CDR2 are LNHDA and SQIVND (reference sequence).

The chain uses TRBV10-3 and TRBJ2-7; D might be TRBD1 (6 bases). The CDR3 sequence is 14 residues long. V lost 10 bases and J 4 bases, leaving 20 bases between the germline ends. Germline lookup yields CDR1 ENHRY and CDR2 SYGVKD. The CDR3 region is CATSQGPPLYEQYF. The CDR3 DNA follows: TGTGCCACGTCCCAGGGGCCCCCACTATACGAGCAGTACTTC.

This CDR3 reads CASGGDRTGTSGRMGEQFF. CDR3 nucleotide sequence: TGTGCCAGCGGGGGGGACAGGACCGGGACTAGCGGGAGGATGGGTGAGCAGTTCTTC. The chain carries TRBV28 and TRBJ2-1; 15 bases agree with TRBD2. Germline-derived CDR1 and CDR2 are MDHEN and SYDVKM. V was clipped by 8 bases and J by 9 bases; unmatched bases: 20. CDR3 length: 19 amino acids.

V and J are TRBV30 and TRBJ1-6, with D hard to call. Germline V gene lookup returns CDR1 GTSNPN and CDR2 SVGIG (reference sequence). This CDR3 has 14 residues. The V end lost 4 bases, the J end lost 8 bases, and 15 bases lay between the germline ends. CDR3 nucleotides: TGTGCCTGGAAGCGGATCTACCAGGATTCACCCCTCCACTTT. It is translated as CAWKRIYQDSPLHF.

DNA for the CDR3: TGTGCCAGCAGTTACTCGATCGGTATCGGCTATGGCTACACCTTC. It is translated as CASSYSIGIGYGYTF. The gene calls are TRBV6-5 and TRBJ1-2; D unclear. The V end was cut by 0 bases, the J end by 4 bases, with 12 bases between. This CDR3 has 15 amino acids. Germline V gives CDR1 MNHEY, CDR2 SVGAGI.

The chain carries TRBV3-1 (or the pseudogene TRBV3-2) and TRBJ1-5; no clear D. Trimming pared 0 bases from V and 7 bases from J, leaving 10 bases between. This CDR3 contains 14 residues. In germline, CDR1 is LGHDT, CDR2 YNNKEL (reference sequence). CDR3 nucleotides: TGTGCCAGCAGCCAAGATGGGGTGGGGCAGCCCCAGCATTTT. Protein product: CASSQDGVGQPQHF.

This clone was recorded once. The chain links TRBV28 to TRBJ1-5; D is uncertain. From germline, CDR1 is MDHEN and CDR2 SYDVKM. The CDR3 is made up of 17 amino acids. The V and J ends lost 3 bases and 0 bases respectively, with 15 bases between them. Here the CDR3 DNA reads TGTGCCAGCAGTTTGTATCGGACGGTGGATAGCAATCAGCCCCAGCATTTT. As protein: CASSLYRTVDSNQPQHF.